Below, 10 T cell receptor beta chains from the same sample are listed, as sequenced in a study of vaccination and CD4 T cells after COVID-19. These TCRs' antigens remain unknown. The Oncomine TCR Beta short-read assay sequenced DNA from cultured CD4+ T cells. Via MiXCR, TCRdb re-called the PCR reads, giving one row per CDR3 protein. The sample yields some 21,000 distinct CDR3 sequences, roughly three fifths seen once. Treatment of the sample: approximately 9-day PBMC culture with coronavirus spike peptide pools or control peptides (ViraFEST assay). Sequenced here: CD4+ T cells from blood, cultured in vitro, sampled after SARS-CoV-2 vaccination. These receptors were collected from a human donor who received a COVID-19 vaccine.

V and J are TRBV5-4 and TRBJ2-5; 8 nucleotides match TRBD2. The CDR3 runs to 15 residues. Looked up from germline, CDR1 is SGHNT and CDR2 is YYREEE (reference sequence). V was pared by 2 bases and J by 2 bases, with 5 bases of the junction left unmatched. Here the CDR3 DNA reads TGTGCCAGCAGCTTAAGGTTAGCGGGGCAAGAGACCCAGTACTTC. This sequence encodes CASSLRLAGQETQYF.

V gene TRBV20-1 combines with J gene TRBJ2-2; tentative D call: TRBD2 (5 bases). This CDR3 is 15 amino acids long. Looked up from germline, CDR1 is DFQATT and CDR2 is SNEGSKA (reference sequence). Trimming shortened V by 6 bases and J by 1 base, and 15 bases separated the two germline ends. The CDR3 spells CSAARFSENTGELFF. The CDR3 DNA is TGCAGTGCGGCCCGGTTTAGCGAGAACACCGGGGAGCTGTTTTTT.

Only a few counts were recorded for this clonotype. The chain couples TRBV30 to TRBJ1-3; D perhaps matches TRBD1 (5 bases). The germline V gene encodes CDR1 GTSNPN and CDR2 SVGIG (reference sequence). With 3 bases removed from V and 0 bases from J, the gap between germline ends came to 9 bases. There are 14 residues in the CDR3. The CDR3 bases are TGTGCCTGGAGGGACACCTACTCTGGAAACACCATATATTTT. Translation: CAWRDTYSGNTIYF.

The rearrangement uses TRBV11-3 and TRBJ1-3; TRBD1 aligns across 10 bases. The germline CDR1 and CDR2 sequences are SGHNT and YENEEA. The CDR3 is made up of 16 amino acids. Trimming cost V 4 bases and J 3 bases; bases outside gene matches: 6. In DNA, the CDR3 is TGTGCCAGCAGCTCGGGACAGGGGAGGCTTGGAAACACCATATATTTT. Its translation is CASSSGQGRLGNTIYF.

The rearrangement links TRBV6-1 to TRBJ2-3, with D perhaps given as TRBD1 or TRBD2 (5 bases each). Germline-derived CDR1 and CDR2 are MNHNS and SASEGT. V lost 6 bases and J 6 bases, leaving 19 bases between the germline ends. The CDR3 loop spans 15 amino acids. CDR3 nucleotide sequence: TGTGCCAGCAGATGGGCGAGGGTGGGGGTCGATACGCAGTATTTT. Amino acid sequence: CASRWARVGVDTQYF.

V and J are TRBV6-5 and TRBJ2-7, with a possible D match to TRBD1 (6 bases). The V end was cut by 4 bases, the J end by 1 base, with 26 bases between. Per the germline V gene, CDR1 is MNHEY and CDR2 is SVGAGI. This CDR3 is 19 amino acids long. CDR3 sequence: CASSSQIYRGQTSSYEQYF. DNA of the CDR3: TGTGCCAGCAGTTCCCAAATTTACCGAGGACAGACTTCTTCCTACGAGCAGTACTTC.

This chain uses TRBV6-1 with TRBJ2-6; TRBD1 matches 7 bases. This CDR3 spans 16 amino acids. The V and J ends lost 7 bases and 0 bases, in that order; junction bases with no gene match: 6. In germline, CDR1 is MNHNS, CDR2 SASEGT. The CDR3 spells CASNPRDSSGANVLTF. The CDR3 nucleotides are TGTGCCAGCAATCCCCGGGACAGCTCTGGGGCCAACGTCCTGACTTTC.

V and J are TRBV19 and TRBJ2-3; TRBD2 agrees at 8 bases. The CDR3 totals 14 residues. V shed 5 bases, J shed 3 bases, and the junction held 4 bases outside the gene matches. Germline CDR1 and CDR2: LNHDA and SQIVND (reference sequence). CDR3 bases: TGTGCCAGTAGTCCGCGACTAGCGACAGATACGCAGTATTTT. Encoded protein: CASSPRLATDTQYF.

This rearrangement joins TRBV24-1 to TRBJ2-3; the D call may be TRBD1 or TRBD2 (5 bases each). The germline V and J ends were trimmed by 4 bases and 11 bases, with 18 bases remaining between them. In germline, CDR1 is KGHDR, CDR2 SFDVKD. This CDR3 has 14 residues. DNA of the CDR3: TGTGCCACCAGTGACCCCCCGGTGGGACCTCTGCAGTATTTT. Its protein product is CATSDPPVGPLQYF.

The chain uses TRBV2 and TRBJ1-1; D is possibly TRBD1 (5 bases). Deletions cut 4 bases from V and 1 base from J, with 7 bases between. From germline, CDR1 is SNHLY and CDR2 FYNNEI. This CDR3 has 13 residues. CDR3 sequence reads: CASSAQGNTEAFF. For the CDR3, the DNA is TGTGCCAGCAGTGCCCAGGGGAACACTGAAGCTTTCTTT. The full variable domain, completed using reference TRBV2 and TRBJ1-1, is EPEVTQTPSHQVTQMGQEVILRCVPISNHLYFYWYRQILGQKVEFLVSFYNNEISEKSEIFDDQFSVERPDGSNFTLKIRSTKLEDSAMYFCASSAQGNTEAFFGQGTRLTVV.